The TCR beta chain described here comes from a study of regulatory T cells in long-lasting Graves disease. Library construction for TCR beta used iRepertoire HTBI primers and Arm-PCR of CDR3 regions. In the study's own analysis: Across samples, 55 to 75 TRBV and 13 to 15 TRBJ segments were found. Using its own MiXCR run on the multiplex PCR reads, TCRdb lists one record per CDR3 protein. The V and J calls follow TCRdb's processing rather than the paper's. The table includes hundreds of thousands of distinct CDR3 sequences, about 18% detected once. Concerning this clonotype: Antigen unknown.

Time point defined: newly diagnosed GD, antithyroid drugs for less than 3 months. RNA from PBMCs was the source of the TCR library. Peripheral blood, around 9.9 milliliters per patient, was collected in EDTA tubes. Study-wide results and caveats: Among the persistent patients, 2,741 public clonotypes were shared, more than the roughly 900 shared among new patients.

The source was peripheral blood mononuclear cells (PBMCs), collected at new diagnosis, from a patient treated with antithyroid drugs. The TCR sequence derives from a female donor with Graves disease.

For the CDR3, the DNA is TGCAGCGTCTCCACAGGGACCGGCACCGGGGAGCTGTTTTTT. Protein: CSVSTGTGTGELFF. The chain links TRBV29-1 to TRBJ2-2; the D gene is possibly TRBD1 (6 bases). Germline V gene lookup returns CDR1 SQVTM and CDR2 ANQGSEA. The CDR3 sequence is 14 residues long. The V end lost 6 bases, the J end lost 4 bases, and 15 bases lay between the germline ends.